Shown below are 29 T cell receptor beta chains from a single sample sequenced in a study of shared clonotypes between healthy human individuals. The repertoire was sequenced with immunoSEQ multiplex PCR; TCRdb's copy has only in-frame clones and lacks some. Here the sample spans around 100,000 clones, approximately 61% being singletons. The sample comprised memory CD8+ T cells sorted from blood. The subset is: CD45RO+ cells pooled with CCR7-negative TemRA cells. Source of these receptors: a man aged 25-40 years in good health.

This chain links TRBV18 with TRBJ2-1; 11 nucleotides match TRBD1. V lost 1 base to trimming and J lost 4 bases; unmatched junction nucleotides: 6. The CDR3 runs 17 residues. Germline loops: CDR1 KGHSH, CDR2 LQKENI. The CDR3 DNA is TGTGCCAGCTCACCACTGGACAGGGGGCGATGGTACAATGAGCAGTTCTTC. It specifies CASSPLDRGRWYNEQFF.

The genes are TRBV27 and TRBJ2-1, with D possibly being TRBD2 (6 bases). The V end was cut by 0 bases, the J end by 12 bases, with 9 bases between. Germline assignment: CDR1 MNHEY and CDR2 SMNVEV (reference sequence). The CDR3 length is 12 residues. CDR3 coding DNA: TGTGCCAGCAGTTTATCGGGGGACTCGCAGTTCTTC. It is translated as CASSLSGDSQFF.

The chain has TRBV29-1 and TRBJ1-2, with D tentatively TRBD1 (5 bases). Germline V gene lookup returns CDR1 SQVTM and CDR2 ANQGSEA. The CDR3 spans 15 residues. Trimming cost V 3 bases and J 3 bases, with 17 bases left between them. The DNA of the CDR3 is TGCAGCGTTGACACGGGGGTTGGGGGATACTATGGCTACACCTTC. Its protein is CSVDTGVGGYYGYTF.

The rearrangement links TRBV6-1 to TRBJ1-1; 12 positions agree with TRBD1. Germline V lookup: CDR1 MNHNS, CDR2 SASEGT. The CDR3 has 18 amino acids. The V segment lost 3 bases and the J segment 3 bases; nucleotides outside the gene matches: 11. CDR3 amino acids: CASSDRLRDRGHDTEAFF. In DNA form, the CDR3 reads TGTGCCAGCAGTGATAGACTCCGGGACAGGGGGCACGACACTGAAGCTTTCTTT.

This CDR3 reads CASSSDRPGDTQYF. CDR3 DNA sequence: TGTGCCAGCAGTTCGGACAGGCCCGGAGATACGCAGTATTTT. The chain employs TRBV6-5 and TRBJ2-3; 7 nucleotides line up with TRBD1. The CDR3 consists of 14 residues. The J segment lost 5 bases and the V segment lost 4 bases, leaving 6 bases of the junction unmatched. The germline gives CDR1 MNHEY, CDR2 SVGAGI.

This clone was seen once. This chain uses TRBV27 with TRBJ1-4, with D unresolved. CDR3 length: 12 residues. V was pared by 8 bases and J by 10 bases, with 14 bases between. Germline V gene sequence: CDR1 MNHEY, CDR2 SMNVEV (reference sequence). The chain's CDR3 is CASGFWVGKLFF. The CDR3 DNA follows: TGTGCCAGCGGCTTTTGGGTGGGAAAACTGTTTTTT.

The V gene is TRBV7-2, the J gene TRBJ2-6; D unresolved. V was trimmed by 4 bases and J by 0 bases, leaving 4 bases between them. Germline lookup yields CDR1 SGHTA and CDR2 FQGNSA. This CDR3 contains 14 residues. The CDR3 DNA is TGTGCCAGCAGCTACAACTCTGGGGCCAACGTCCTGACTTTC. This gives the protein CASSYNSGANVLTF. Looking up the rest from reference TRBV7-2 and TRBJ2-6 gives the full variable domain: GAGVSQSPSNKVTEKGKDVELRCDPISGHTALYWYRQSLGQGLEFLIYFQGNSAPDKSGLPSDRFSAERTGGSVSTLTIQRTQQEDSAVYLCASSYNSGANVLTFGAGSRLTVL.

In this sample, this clone turned up a few times. Other DNA sequences in the sample encode the same CDR3. This chain connects TRBV29-1 to TRBJ1-1; D uncertain. Trimming cost V 4 bases and J 0 bases, with 6 bases left between them. This CDR3 comprises 12 residues. Per germline, CDR1 SQVTM and CDR2 ANQGSEA. The CDR3 spells CSVAVMNTEAFF. The CDR3 DNA reads TGCAGCGTTGCAGTCATGAACACTGAAGCTTTCTTT.

This rearrangement joins TRBV25-1 to TRBJ2-7; 7 nucleotides line up with TRBD1. The CDR3 length is 15 residues. Losses at the gene ends were 7 bases for V and 2 bases for J; bases not matched to a gene: 11. Germline CDR1 is MGHDK and CDR2 is SYGVNS. The CDR3 here is CASTKRSGQTYEQYF. The CDR3 nucleotides read TGTGCCAGCACCAAAAGATCGGGACAGACCTACGAGCAGTACTTC.

CDR3 sequence: CAISESGPADEQYF. The CDR3, as DNA: TGTGCCATCAGTGAGTCCGGACCCGCGGACGAGCAGTACTTC. This chain uses TRBV10-3 with TRBJ2-7; D gene unclear. Between the trimmed V and J ends, which lost 0 bases and 5 bases, there was a span of 11 bases. The germline V gene has CDR1 ENHRY and CDR2 SYGVKD. CDR3 length equals 14 residues.

The chain recombines TRBV6-1 with TRBJ1-1, with a weak D call TRBD1 (6 bases). CDR3 length equals 17 residues. Germline V CDR1 and CDR2: MNHNS, SASEGT. Trimming pared 4 bases from V and 0 bases from J, leaving 18 bases between. CDR3 sequence (DNA): TGTGCCAGCAGTGTGTTCAGGGCAGGGGTTATGAACACTGAAGCTTTCTTT. It specifies CASSVFRAGVMNTEAFF.

The V gene is TRBV6-1, the J gene TRBJ2-7; D is unresolved. Between the trimmed V and J ends, which lost 3 bases and 2 bases, there was a span of 8 bases. The CDR3 loop spans 13 amino acids. CDR1 and CDR2 (germline): MNHNS, SASEGT. In DNA, the CDR3 is TGTGCCAGCAGTGAGGACCCAACCTACGAGCAGTACTTC. This encodes CASSEDPTYEQYF.

This clone was seen more than once but under ten times. The V call is TRBV18, the J call TRBJ2-7; D perhaps matches TRBD2 (6 bases). This CDR3 is built from 14 residues. Trimming shortened V by 2 bases and J by 7 bases, and 15 bases separated the two germline ends. Germline lookup yields CDR1 KGHSH and CDR2 LQKENI. The CDR3 loop reads CASSPVREVGEQYF. The CDR3 coding sequence is TGTGCCAGCTCACCAGTCAGGGAGGTGGGAGAGCAGTACTTC. Using reference TRBV18 and TRBJ2-7 for the parts outside the CDR3, the full variable domain is NAGVMQNPRHLVRRRGQEARLRCSPMKGHSHVYWYRQLPEEGLKFMVYLQKENIIDESGMPKERFSAEFPKEGPSILRIQQVVRGDSAAYFCASSPVREVGEQYFGPGTRLTVT.

The J gene is TRBJ2-1, the V gene TRBV10-1; a weak D match, TRBD2 (5 bases). Trimming left V 2 bases short and J 5 bases short, with 10 bases between. This CDR3 is 14 amino acids long. Per the germline V gene, CDR1 is WNHNN and CDR2 is SYGVQD (reference sequence). Here the CDR3 reads CASSEQRRNNEQFF. DNA for the CDR3: TGCGCCAGCAGTGAGCAGCGGAGAAACAATGAGCAGTTCTTC.

The V call is TRBV4-1, the J call TRBJ2-6; no clear D gene. The V and J ends lost 3 bases and 1 base respectively, with 10 bases between them. This CDR3 has 16 residues. Germline-derived CDR1 and CDR2 are MGHRA and YSYEKL. Written as DNA, the CDR3 is TGCGCCAGCAGCCATTGGGTGAATTCTGGGGCCAACGTCCTGACTTTC. This translates into CASSHWVNSGANVLTF.

This clone was seen only once. The chain's CDR3 is CASAPTSGRVDTQYF. Here the CDR3 DNA reads TGCGCCAGCGCACCAACTAGCGGGAGGGTGGATACGCAGTATTTT. The chain links TRBV5-1 to TRBJ2-3; 13 bases agree with TRBD2. Looked up from germline, CDR1 is SGHRS and CDR2 is YFSETQ. Trimming at V came to 7 bases and at J to 6 bases, leaving 8 bases not matched to a gene. This CDR3 region has 15 residues.

The rearrangement joins TRBV15 to TRBJ2-1; maybe TRBD2 (6 bases). The CDR3 has 17 amino acids. Trimming removed 5 bases at V and 8 bases at J, with 25 bases between. Germline CDR1 is LNHNV and CDR2 is YYDKDF (reference sequence). This CDR3 is CATSEPLTTRRGDEQFF. The CDR3 coding sequence is TGTGCCACCAGCGAGCCTTTAACAACTAGGAGGGGCGATGAGCAGTTCTTC.

The chain links TRBV27 to TRBJ2-5, with 7 bases aligning to TRBD2. V shed 2 bases, J shed 3 bases, and the junction held 3 bases outside the gene matches. Germline V lookup: CDR1 MNHEY, CDR2 SMNVEV (reference sequence). The CDR3 loop spans 14 amino acids. DNA for the CDR3: TGTGCCAGCAGTTTAAGGGCGGGAGAAGAGACCCAGTACTTC. Protein product: CASSLRAGEETQYF.

The V and J genes are TRBV9 and TRBJ1-4, with TRBD1 matching 9 bases. This CDR3 is built from 16 residues. From germline, CDR1 is SGDLS and CDR2 YYNGEE. With 4 bases clipped from V and 7 bases from J, the junction kept 11 bases outside the gene matches. The CDR3 spells CASSPWDREVGEKLFF. The CDR3 coding sequence is TGTGCCAGCAGCCCCTGGGACAGGGAAGTGGGTGAAAAACTGTTTTTT.

This chain connects TRBV7-2 to TRBJ2-1; D call uncertain. This CDR3 has 14 amino acids. Germline assignment: CDR1 SGHTA and CDR2 FQGNSA. V was clipped by 1 base and J by 4 bases, with 8 bases between them. The CDR3 nucleotides are TGTGCCAGCAGCTTAGACCCGGAGTACAATGAGCAGTTCTTC. As protein: CASSLDPEYNEQFF.

This clone has just a few counts. This chain connects TRBV10-3 to TRBJ1-3; D is undetermined. This CDR3 contains 13 residues. The germline CDR1 and CDR2 sequences are ENHRY and SYGVKD. V was clipped by 6 bases and J by 1 base, with 7 bases between them. CDR3 DNA sequence: TGTGCCATCAGGGAGGCGTCTGGAAACACCATATATTTT. This encodes CAIREASGNTIYF.

The chain combines TRBV19 with TRBJ2-5; 9 nucleotides align to TRBD1. From germline, CDR1 is LNHDA and CDR2 SQIVND (reference sequence). The CDR3 totals 16 residues. V shed 5 bases and J 2 bases; nucleotides not matched to a gene: 9. CDR3 in amino acids: CASSRGTGSRQETQYF. DNA for the CDR3: TGTGCCAGTAGTCGCGGGACAGGGTCACGGCAAGAGACCCAGTACTTC.

This chain joins TRBV6-1 and TRBJ2-1, with TRBD2 matching 11 bases. This CDR3 contains 16 residues. V gave up 4 bases and J gave up 3 bases; unmatched junction bases: 5. Germline CDR1 MNHNS, CDR2 SASEGT. This CDR3 is CASSGGTSGVYNEQFF. For the CDR3, the DNA is TGTGCCAGCAGTGGGGGGACTAGCGGAGTCTACAATGAGCAGTTCTTC.

The rearrangement links TRBV6-1 to TRBJ1-2; D perhaps matches TRBD1 (5 bases). The CDR3 runs 13 residues. Germline assignment: CDR1 MNHNS and CDR2 SASEGT. V was trimmed by 6 bases and J by 4 bases, leaving 12 bases between them. CDR3 nucleotides: TGTGCCAGCAGGATGTGGACAAGCTATGGCTACACCTTC. Translated, it gives CASRMWTSYGYTF.

The rearrangement uses TRBV7-9 and TRBJ2-3; the D is unclear. With 7 bases removed from V and 6 bases from J, the gap between germline ends came to 11 bases. The CDR3 extends over 12 amino acids. Germline CDR1 SEHNR, CDR2 FQNEAQ (reference sequence). As DNA, the CDR3 is TGTGCCAGCACCCCCCCTCTTGATACGCAGTATTTT. It is translated as CASTPPLDTQYF.

The chain carries TRBV7-6 and TRBJ2-1; no reliable D call. This CDR3 comprises 13 residues. Trimming pared 5 bases from V and 7 bases from J, leaving 12 bases between. Germline values: CDR1 SGHVS, CDR2 FNYEAQ. In nucleotides, the CDR3 is TGTGCCAGCAGCGTAACGATGGGGAATGAGCAGTTCTTC. Translating it yields CASSVTMGNEQFF.

The chain has TRBV6-1 and TRBJ2-3, with no clear D. The CDR3 covers 11 residues. V dropped 6 bases and J dropped 6 bases, with 7 bases sitting between them. Germline CDR1 reads MNHNS; CDR2 reads SASEGT. CDR3 residues: CASSTWDTQYF. The CDR3 DNA reads TGTGCCAGCAGCACGTGGGATACGCAGTATTTT.

This clone was observed a few times. The chain is built from TRBV14 and TRBJ2-1; TRBD2 agrees at 11 bases. The CDR3 is made up of 16 amino acids. Germline lookup yields CDR1 SGHDN and CDR2 FVKESK. The J segment lost 6 bases and the V segment lost 2 bases, leaving 6 bases of the junction unmatched. The CDR3 nucleotides read TGTGCCAGCAGCCAAATACTAGCGGGAGCCATCAATGAGCAGTTCTTC. Its protein is CASSQILAGAINEQFF.

The CDR3 bases are TGCGCCAGCAGCTTGAATATCCTCGGGACAAAGACCGGGGAGCTGTTTTTT. This codes for CASSLNILGTKTGELFF. This chain links TRBV5-1 with TRBJ2-2; D might be TRBD1 (6 bases). This CDR3 has 17 residues. V lost 1 base and J 5 bases, leaving 18 bases between the germline ends. Germline V CDR1 and CDR2: SGHRS, YFSETQ.